This section outlines one TCR beta chain sequence together with its context. This record belongs to a study of shared clonotypes between healthy human individuals. The CDR3 runs 14 residues. Trimming left V 5 bases short and J 4 bases short, with 14 bases between. Germline CDR1 is MDHEN and CDR2 is SYDVKM. Profiled with immunoSEQ multiplex PCR; TCRdb holds only in-frame clones, not every one. This table has approximately 1,500,000 clones, around 97% appearing once. The specimen was naive CD4+ T cells sorted from blood. This sample's subset: CD45RA+ positively selected. This chain connects TRBV28 to TRBJ1-2; D is ambiguous. The source of this sequence is a man aged 30-40 years in good health. The CDR3, as DNA: TGTGCCAGCAGTAAGACGTTGAGTTTCTATGGCTACACCTTC. This translates into CASSKTLSFYGYTF.